The T cell receptor beta chain described here comes from a study of early T cells in non-severe SARS-CoV-2 infection. MiXCR, run by TCRdb on the 5' RACE reads, gives a single entry per CDR3 protein. This sample has under 35,000 distinct CDR3 sequences, with approximately 5.5% found just once. The study's findings and limits: Anti-spike CD8 responses were favored by VDJdb matching, which missed private and CD4 specificities.

This clonotype was seen a few times. Its cognate antigen is unknown. The germline V and J ends were trimmed by 6 bases and 7 bases, with 16 bases remaining between them. Germline CDR1 and CDR2: KGHSH and LQKENI. The CDR3 contains 15 residues. This clonotype was sampled from an adult who was a healthcare worker with PCR-confirmed SARS-CoV-2 infection or an uninfected control (not recorded which). The rearrangement uses TRBV18 and TRBJ1-6, with D maybe TRBD1 (6 bases). The sequenced sample was whole blood. The CDR3 DNA reads as TGTGCCAGCTCTCGGACAGCTAATGAGAATTCACCCCTCCACTTT. Amino acids: CASSRTANENSPLHF.